This TCR beta chain was sequenced in a study of vaccination effects on CD4 cells after COVID-19. Study information: ViraFEST assay sequencing came after antigen-specific CD4+ T cells were expanded with viral peptide pools.

Cultured cells yielded isolated CD4+ T cells after approximately nine days. The individual was infected with SARS-CoV-2 between March and December 2020, as confirmed by PCR. Either the mRNA-1273 or the BNT162b2 vaccine was given to participants as two doses. Using immunoSEQ multiplex PCR, the repertoire was profiled, and TCRdb retains in-frame clones only, with some absent. The sample contains over 35,000 clones, around 80% of which appear only once. Germline assignment: CDR1 GTSNPN and CDR2 SVGIG (reference sequence). The ends lost 2 bases at V and 3 bases at J; junction bases unmatched: 10. The CDR3 runs to 17 residues. On this clone itself: Antigen unknown.

The material sequenced was CD4+ T cells from PBMCs cultured without peptide, taken after COVID-19 vaccination. The sequence was obtained from a human donor who had a prior SARS-CoV-2 infection. The chain has TRBV30 and TRBJ2-5; 12 bases map to TRBD2. As DNA, the CDR3 is TGTGCCTGGAGTACCAGAAGGACTAGCGGGATGGAAGAGACCCAGTACTTC. This gives the protein CAWSTRRTSGMEETQYF.